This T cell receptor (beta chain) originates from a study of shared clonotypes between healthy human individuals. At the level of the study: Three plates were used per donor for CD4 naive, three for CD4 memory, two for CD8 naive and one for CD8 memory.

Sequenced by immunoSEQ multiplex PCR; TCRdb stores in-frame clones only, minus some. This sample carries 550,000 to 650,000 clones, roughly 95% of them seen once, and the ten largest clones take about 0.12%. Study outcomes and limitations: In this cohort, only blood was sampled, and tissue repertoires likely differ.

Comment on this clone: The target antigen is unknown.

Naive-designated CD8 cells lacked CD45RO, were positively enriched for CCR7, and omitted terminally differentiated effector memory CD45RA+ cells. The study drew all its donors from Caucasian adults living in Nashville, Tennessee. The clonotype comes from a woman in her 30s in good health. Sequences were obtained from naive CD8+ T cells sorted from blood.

The CDR3 loop reads CASSLGRSEQYF. The CDR3 nucleotides read TGTGCCAGCAGCTTGGGGCGAAGCGAGCAGTACTTC. The chain has TRBV11-2 and TRBJ2-7; TRBD1 is a possible D gene (5 bases). The CDR3 sequence is 12 residues long. CDR1 is SGHAT, CDR2 FQNNGV, per germline. The germline V and J ends were trimmed by 3 bases and 6 bases, with 9 bases remaining between them.